These 29 T cell receptor beta chains came from one sample sequenced in a study of shared clonotypes between healthy human individuals. CD8 cells regarded as naive lacked CD45RO, were positively chosen for CCR7, and omitted terminally differentiated effector memory CD45RA+ cells. This table comes from immunoSEQ multiplex PCR, and its TCRdb copy is limited to in-frame clones, with some not included. Of around 2,000,000 clones listed, approximately 94% are singletons. Sequenced: naive CD8+ T cells sorted from blood. The receptors here all came from a man between 18 and 29 years old in good health.

This sequence joins TRBV12-2 and TRBJ2-2; the tabulated D call, TRBD2, remains unverified against the DNA. TRBV12-2 is shown as a pseudogene. The CDR3 spans 19 residues. CDR3 nucleotide sequence: TGTGCAAGTCGCCCCTCTGGGGTCATAAGCGGGAGATGCACCGGGGAGCTGTTTTTT. It encodes CASRPSGVISGRCTGELFF.

The chain couples TRBV6-5 to TRBJ2-7; 7 bases are shared with TRBD2. Germline CDR1 is MNHEY and CDR2 is SVGAGI. Trimming cost V 4 bases and J 5 bases; bases outside gene matches: 8. This CDR3 has 14 residues. The CDR3 DNA sequence: TGTGCCAGCAGTTCCGAGCTAACTAGCGACGAGCAGTACTTC. It translates to CASSSELTSDEQYF.

With regard to this clone: The same CDR3 is also encoded by other DNA sequences in this sample. This sequence joins TRBV19 and TRBJ2-7; D may be TRBD2 (6 bases). This CDR3 has 13 amino acids. Germline V gene sequence: CDR1 LNHDA, CDR2 SQIVND (reference sequence). V lost 5 bases to trimming and J lost 2 bases, with 10 bases between them. CDR3 sequence reads: CASSPGLPYEQYF. The CDR3 bases are TGTGCCAGTAGTCCGGGACTGCCCTACGAGCAGTACTTC.

The chain carries TRBV2 and TRBJ1-4; D gene unclear. The CDR3 extends over 14 amino acids. Germline CDR1 reads SNHLY; CDR2 reads FYNNEI. V lost 6 bases and J 6 bases, leaving 14 bases between the germline ends. The CDR3 is CASSEQPKDEKLFF. The CDR3 bases are TGTGCCAGCAGCGAACAGCCGAAGGATGAAAAACTGTTTTTT. The full variable domain, with the rest looked up from reference TRBV2 and TRBJ1-4, is EPEVTQTPSHQVTQMGQEVILRCVPISNHLYFYWYRQILGQKVEFLVSFYNNEISEKSEIFDDQFSVERPDGSNFTLKIRSTKLEDSAMYFCASSEQPKDEKLFFGSGTQLSVL.

The gene calls are TRBV6-5 and TRBJ2-2, with 8 bases identical to TRBD1. Germline V lookup: CDR1 MNHEY, CDR2 SVGAGI. The CDR3 extends over 14 amino acids. The V and J ends lost 5 bases and 4 bases, in that order; junction bases with no gene match: 3. The CDR3 here is CASSGTGPTGELFF. As DNA, the CDR3 is TGTGCCAGCAGTGGGACAGGACCCACCGGGGAGCTGTTTTTT.

This clone was seen more than once but under ten times. This CDR3 is also generated by other DNA sequences in the sample. This chain joins TRBV6-5 and TRBJ1-2; D may be TRBD1 (6 bases). Deletions cut 2 bases from V and 6 bases from J, with 10 bases between. The CDR3 has 13 amino acids. Germline loops: CDR1 MNHEY, CDR2 SVGAGI. For the CDR3, the DNA is TGTGCCAGCAGTTACGGGCAGGGGAATGGCTACACCTTC. Its translation: CASSYGQGNGYTF.

V gene TRBV11-2 combines with J gene TRBJ2-7; D may be TRBD2 (6 bases). Germline CDR1 SGHAT, CDR2 FQNNGV. V was clipped by 4 bases and J by 3 bases, with 16 bases between them. CDR3 length equals 15 residues. The CDR3 sequence: CASSWRASKGYEQYF. The DNA of the CDR3 is TGTGCCAGCAGCTGGAGGGCTAGTAAGGGCTACGAGCAGTACTTC.

This rearrangement joins TRBV28 to TRBJ1-1; tentative D call: TRBD1 (5 bases). CDR3 length equals 11 residues. The V end lost 3 bases, the J end lost 11 bases, and 10 bases lay between the germline ends. The germline gives CDR1 MDHEN, CDR2 SYDVKM. The DNA of the CDR3 is TGTGCCAGCAGTTTCGGAGGGGTGGCTTTCTTT. Residues: CASSFGGVAFF.

This clone was seen a handful of times. Other DNA sequences from this sample encode an identical CDR3 as well. The chain couples TRBV13 to TRBJ1-6; TRBD1 matches at 7 bases. CDR1 is PRHDT and CDR2 is FYEKMQ in the germline V gene (reference sequence). Losses at the gene ends were 4 bases for V and 0 bases for J; bases not matched to a gene: 3. This CDR3 has 16 amino acids. DNA for the CDR3: TGTGCCAGCAGCTCGACAGGGAGCTCCTATAATTCACCCCTCCACTTT. Residues: CASSSTGSSYNSPLHF. The entire variable domain, with the rest obtained from reference TRBV13 and TRBJ1-6, is as follows: AAGVIQSPRHLIKEKRETATLKCYPIPRHDTVYWYQQGPGQDPQFLISFYEKMQSDKGSIPDRFSAQQFSDYHSELNMSSLELGDSALYFCASSSTGSSYNSPLHFGNGTRLTVT.

This clone appeared once. V gene TRBV7-6 combines with J gene TRBJ2-7; 10 bases match TRBD2. The germline V gene encodes CDR1 SGHVS and CDR2 FNYEAQ. There are 15 residues in the CDR3. Germline trimming cut 4 bases from V and 5 bases from J; bases unmatched to any gene: 8. CDR3 DNA sequence: TGTGCCAGCAGCTCCACACTAGCGGGAACCGACGAGCAGTACTTC. Amino acids: CASSSTLAGTDEQYF.

The J gene is TRBJ2-4, the V gene TRBV5-6; D unclear. The V and J ends lost 0 bases and 0 bases respectively, with 4 bases between them. There are 14 residues in the CDR3. Germline CDR1 and CDR2: SGHDT and YYEEEE. The CDR3 reads CASSLAVAKNIQYF. CDR3 nucleotide sequence: TGTGCCAGCAGCTTGGCAGTAGCCAAAAACATTCAGTACTTC.

CDR3 in amino acids: CASSRQGNTEAFF. As DNA, the CDR3 is TGTGCCAGTAGTAGACAGGGAAACACTGAAGCTTTCTTT. The chain uses TRBV19 and TRBJ1-1, with TRBD1 matching over 7 bases. V shed 4 bases and J 2 bases; nucleotides not matched to a gene: 1. CDR3 length: 13 amino acids. The germline V gene encodes CDR1 LNHDA and CDR2 SQIVND (reference sequence). The full variable domain, with the rest looked up from reference TRBV19 and TRBJ1-1, is DGGITQSPKYLFRKEGQNVTLSCEQNLNHDAMYWYRQDPGQGLRLIYYSQIVNDFQKGDIAEGYSVSREKKESFPLTVTSAQKNPTAFYLCASSRQGNTEAFFGQGTRLTVV.

This chain connects TRBV27 to TRBJ1-1; D might be TRBD1 (6 bases). V was pared by 6 bases and J by 2 bases, with 13 bases between. The CDR3 runs 14 residues. Germline assignment: CDR1 MNHEY and CDR2 SMNVEV (reference sequence). The CDR3 DNA sequence: TGTGCCAGCAGCCCCCTGGACAGTAACACTGAAGCTTTCTTT. Protein product: CASSPLDSNTEAFF.

The rearrangement links TRBV6-6 to TRBJ1-1; TRBD1 is a possible D gene (5 bases). Between the trimmed V and J ends, which lost 5 bases and 3 bases, there was a span of 16 bases. Per germline, CDR1 MNHNY and CDR2 SVGAGI (reference sequence). CDR3 size: 15 residues. CDR3 sequence (DNA): TGTGCCAGCAGTACGTGGAAGGGGAAGGACACTGAAGCTTTCTTT. This gives the protein CASSTWKGKDTEAFF.

The chain uses TRBV13 and TRBJ1-6; 7 positions match TRBD1. Germline CDR1 PRHDT, CDR2 FYEKMQ (reference sequence). J gave up 7 bases and V 5 bases, and 5 bases lay outside the gene matches. The CDR3 covers 14 residues. This CDR3 reads CASSPADRNSPLHF. In DNA, the CDR3 is TGTGCCAGCAGCCCCGCGGACAGGAATTCACCCCTCCACTTT.

This chain connects TRBV19 to TRBJ2-3; tentatively, D is TRBD1 (6 bases). V dropped 1 base and J dropped 4 bases, with 12 bases sitting between them. The germline gives CDR1 LNHDA, CDR2 SQIVND (reference sequence). This CDR3 has 15 amino acids. The CDR3 bases are TGTGCCAGTAGTATAGTAGGGTCAGGGGCAGATACGCAGTATTTT. This translates into CASSIVGSGADTQYF.

The CDR3 nucleotides read TGTGCCAGCAGCTTAGGTCGAGGTCAGCCCCAGCATTTT. It is translated as CASSLGRGQPQHF. J is TRBJ1-5 and V is TRBV7-8; no reliable D call. This CDR3 spans 13 amino acids. V lost 1 base, J lost 6 bases, and 7 bases lay in between. Germline V CDR1 and CDR2: SGHVS, FQNEAQ. Supplemented by reference TRBV7-8 and TRBJ1-5, the full variable domain reads GAGVSQSPRYKVAKRGQDVALRCDPISGHVSLFWYQQALGQGPEFLTYFQNEAQLDKSGLPSDRFFAERPEGSVSTLKIQRTQQEDSAVYLCASSLGRGQPQHFGDGTRLSIL.

The J gene is TRBJ2-7, the V gene TRBV6-1, with D unresolved. The germline V and J ends were trimmed by 6 bases and 3 bases, with 9 bases remaining between them. Germline values: CDR1 MNHNS, CDR2 SASEGT. The CDR3 covers 12 residues. CDR3 nucleotides: TGTGCCAGCAGAAAAACAGTCTACGAGCAGTACTTC. This codes for CASRKTVYEQYF.

The chain couples TRBV9 to TRBJ2-1, with D possibly called TRBD1 or TRBD2 (6 bases each). V gave up 1 base and J gave up 9 bases, with 20 bases separating them. The CDR3 loop spans 16 amino acids. CDR1 and CDR2 (germline): SGDLS, YYNGEE. This CDR3 reads CASSVSGTPLQGEQFF. The CDR3 DNA is TGTGCCAGCAGCGTATCCGGGACTCCCCTACAGGGTGAGCAGTTCTTC.

V is TRBV7-9 and J is TRBJ2-2; D assignment may be TRBD1 or TRBD2 (7 bases each). Per the germline V gene, CDR1 is SEHNR and CDR2 is FQNEAQ (reference sequence). This CDR3 has 16 residues. V lost 5 bases to trimming and J lost 3 bases, with 16 bases between them. CDR3 nucleotides: TGTGCCAGCAGCCCCGCGGGGAGGGGGCACACCGGGGAGCTGTTTTTT. Its protein product is CASSPAGRGHTGELFF.

This CDR3 reads CASSSTGEESYGYTF. CDR3 coding DNA: TGTGCCAGCAGCTCTACAGGGGAAGAAAGCTATGGCTACACCTTC. V usage is TRBV7-9 and J usage is TRBJ1-2, with 7 bases identical to TRBD1. V trimming: 4 bases; J trimming: 4 bases; junction bases outside the gene matches: 9. Germline V lookup: CDR1 SEHNR, CDR2 FQNEAQ (reference sequence). CDR3 length: 15 residues.

With regard to this clone: The same CDR3 arises from other DNA sequences in this sample as well. The chain is built from TRBV27 and TRBJ2-7; 9 bases agree with TRBD2. This CDR3 comprises 12 residues. After removal of 8 bases from V and 6 bases from J, the junction contained 5 bases not matched to a gene. Per germline, CDR1 MNHEY and CDR2 SMNVEV (reference sequence). The CDR3 reads CASLGLAGEQYF. CDR3 nucleotide sequence: TGTGCCAGCTTGGGACTAGCCGGCGAGCAGTACTTC.

About this clone itself: Additional DNA sequences in this sample encode the identical CDR3. The V gene is TRBV29-1, the J gene TRBJ1-1; no clear D gene. The CDR3 is made up of 11 amino acids. From germline, CDR1 is SQVTM and CDR2 ANQGSEA. V was cut by 4 bases and J by 0 bases, with 3 bases left in between. This chain's CDR3 is CSVGMNTEAFF. The CDR3 DNA sequence: TGCAGCGTTGGTATGAACACTGAAGCTTTCTTT.

The chain has TRBV7-9 and TRBJ2-1; 9 nucleotides line up with TRBD2. The CDR3 has 15 amino acids. Germline lookup yields CDR1 SEHNR and CDR2 FQNEAQ (reference sequence). The ends lost 2 bases at V and 8 bases at J; junction bases unmatched: 7. The CDR3 reads CASSLILAGWDEQFF. In DNA form, the CDR3 reads TGTGCCAGCAGCTTAATTCTAGCGGGGTGGGATGAGCAGTTCTTC.

V and J are TRBV2 and TRBJ1-2; possible D gene TRBD1, 6 bases. V was pared by 6 bases and J by 4 bases, with 15 bases between. The CDR3 covers 14 residues. The germline V gene has CDR1 SNHLY and CDR2 FYNNEI. DNA for the CDR3: TGTGCCAGCAGCGCTCGGGACAAGACCTATGGCTACACCTTC. As protein: CASSARDKTYGYTF.

The V and J genes are TRBV6-1 and TRBJ1-6, with TRBD1 matching over 8 bases. CDR1 MNHNS and CDR2 SASEGT come from the germline V gene. CDR3 length equals 14 residues. Unmatched junction bases numbered 1, after V lost 2 bases and J lost 7 bases. CDR3 DNA: TGTGCCAGCAGTGAATGGGACAGGAATTCACCCCTCCACTTT. This encodes CASSEWDRNSPLHF.

The J gene is TRBJ2-1, the V gene TRBV6-4; 7 bases line up with TRBD2. The CDR3 sequence is 13 residues long. Germline trimming cut 6 bases from V and 12 bases from J; bases unmatched to any gene: 11. Germline CDR1 and CDR2: MRHNA and SNTAGT. This chain's CDR3 is CASREMNSGVQFF. CDR3 nucleotides: TGTGCCAGCAGGGAAATGAACAGCGGGGTGCAGTTCTTC.

The chain combines TRBV9 with TRBJ2-7; 8 bases align to TRBD1. The V segment lost 3 bases and the J segment 0 bases; nucleotides outside the gene matches: 8. The CDR3 consists of 16 residues. Germline V gene lookup returns CDR1 SGDLS and CDR2 YYNGEE. This chain's CDR3 is CASSGVRQGNSYEQYF. The CDR3 region has the DNA TGTGCCAGCAGCGGAGTGAGACAGGGGAACTCCTACGAGCAGTACTTC.

The genes are TRBV6-5 and TRBJ2-3; TRBD2 aligns across 9 bases. This CDR3 is 15 amino acids long. Per germline, CDR1 MNHEY and CDR2 SVGAGI. Trimming removed 3 bases from V and 5 bases from J; junction bases left unmatched: 6. The CDR3 here is CASSYRGRGGDTQYF. CDR3 bases: TGTGCCAGCAGTTATAGAGGGCGGGGGGGAGATACGCAGTATTTT.